Detailed here is one T cell receptor beta chain. The antigen this receptor binds is unknown. No much larger clone is present one base from it, and per-base qualities are unavailable. Libraries were built with 5' RACE. Sequencing was performed on an Illumina HiSeq 2500. A second 7 to 11 cycle PCR used a sample-barcoded 5' primer and a J-beta primer mix. Each TCR beta cDNA molecule received a unique molecular identifier from a template-switch 5' adaptor carrying 12 random nucleotides. Each sample yielded at least 3 million CDR3-containing paired-end reads. First-strand cDNA was synthesized from all RNA with the Mint cDNA synthesis kit, primed by a TRBC-specific oligonucleotide. Following uracil-DNA glycosylase treatment, all cDNA underwent a first 18-cycle PCR with the universal primers M1SS and BC2_uni_R. The published analysis was carried out like this. Normalization of each sample was performed by random selection of 1 million high-quality reads, each carrying a distinct molecular identifier. Reads sharing molecular identifiers were discarded rather than binned into consensus sequences. MiTCR, with a Q25 quality threshold and the strictest error-elimination algorithm, was used for CDR3 identification, clonotype clustering and error correction. A nonparametric unseen species model using Euler transformation provided a lower-bound estimate of total TCR beta diversity. TCRdb passed the public sequencing reads through fastp at Q25 and MiXCR, retaining productive beta sequences. For every CDR3 protein sequence, its rows merge into one entry that carries the most common genes and DNA. In this record, the V and J calls reflect TCRdb's handling and not the investigators' own analysis. The sample contains 980,000 or so distinct CDR3 sequences, roughly 52% of them found a single time. The ten largest clones add up to over 10% of the sample.

The donors were roughly 40 Caucasian individuals from Russia, aged roughly 6 to 90 years, who were systemically healthy. Each donor gave roughly 9 milliliters of peripheral blood, drawn into EDTA-treated Vacutainer tubes. Ficoll-Paque density-gradient centrifugation was used to isolate PBMCs, with at least 6.5 million per sample. Trizol reagent was used to extract total RNA from the PBMCs, yielding at least 5 micrograms per sample. For every donor, an aliquot of PBMCs went through flow cytometry to measure the percentages of naive CD45RAhigh/CD27high T cells. Measured from the cysteine to the phenylalanine, the CDR3 is 15 residues long. Only the CDR3 DNA is retained, 45 bases long and in frame from the first base. V is pruned by 4 bases and J by 3 bases, leaving 5 bases of the junction without a gene match. The germline V gene provides CDR1 MNHEY and CDR2 SVGEGT. This sample was included in a study of blood T cells in healthy people across ages (dated by TCRdb to 2015 to 2017). For the wider study: In model experiments, template switching captured roughly one uniquely barcoded TCR beta cDNA molecule for every two T cells. The study measured age-related changes in TCR beta repertoire diversity using deep sequencing normalized with unique cDNA molecular identifiers. The donors were divided into four age groups: young (average around 16 years), middle-aged (around 41), aged (under 70) and long-lived (around 80). Donors of different ages were randomly distributed across sequencing lanes to avoid experimental bias. For two donors (one aged 18 to 30 and one aged 80 or older), the study analyzed two additional independent replicas of 1 million unique cDNA reads from the same blood draw. The research as a whole found: Because the CMV infection status of the donors was unknown, age-related changes in expanded clonotypes may potentially have been confounded. Total diversity estimates from one million sequenced T cells were considered lower bounds and underestimates. As age increased, observed TCR beta diversity per million T cells dropped in a roughly linear way, and a significant reduction was already evident by age roughly 40. Bulk unsorted PBMC profiling prevented conclusive comparison of naive and antigen-experienced compartments. The percentage of naive T cells measured by flow cytometry correlated strongly with observed TCR beta diversity. Compared with the aged group, the long-lived group had more naive CD4+ T cells, fewer expanded clones and increased TCR diversity, suggesting age selection.

The specimen was blood. The V and J genes are TRBV6-2 or TRBV6-3 and TRBJ2-3, with 9 bases aligning to TRBD2. This TCR came from a man aged 30 to 45 in good health. The CDR3 here reads CASSSLSGGTDTQYF. Read as DNA, the sequence is TGTGCCAGCAGTTCCCTTAGCGGGGGAACAGATACGCAGTATTTT.